This T cell receptor (beta chain) was sequenced in a study of blood T cell repertoires in COVID-19. Across the whole study: Sites across the United States, Italy and Spain contributed samples from acute and convalescent COVID-19. The cDNA or gDNA used as material had been derived from T cells, B-cell-depleted T cells, or PBMCs.

Source study methods: Using reference gene primer amplification, nucleated cell counts were estimated. TCRdb's table, derived via immunoSEQ multiplex PCR, lists solely in-frame clones and lacks some. V, J and clone size are those of that table, while D and trimming were read from the DNA. The sample comprises 80,000 to 95,000 clones, 85% of which are singletons, and approximately 40% rests with the top ten. The CDR3 has 15 amino acids. Germline V lookup: CDR1 SGHRS, CDR2 YFSETQ. The junction had 10 bases not matched to a gene; V was cut back by 2 bases and J by 7 bases. J is TRBJ2-5 and V is TRBV5-1; 8 bases are shared with TRBD1. The specimen was peripheral blood. The receptor comes from a man older than 75 with acute or convalescent COVID-19. CDR3 region: CASSLRQGNDGTQYF. CDR3 sequence (DNA): TGCGCCAGCAGCTTAAGACAGGGGAATGATGGGACCCAGTACTTC.